This is a list of T cell receptor beta chains from one sample in a study of T cells in Graves' hyperthyroidism and ophthalmopathy. TCRdb re-called the multiplex PCR reads through MiXCR, storing one row per CDR3 protein. The sample includes 600,000 to 750,000 distinct CDR3 sequences, 17% of them seen just once. Material: blood. These TCRs come from a man aged 45-65 years with Graves' hyperthyroidism. The CDR3 runs from the conserved cysteine through the conserved F or W. Fields, in order: D gene, J gene, V gene, clone size, CDR3 protein, CDR3 DNA. The D gene is left open where the match is weak. Some rows mark clone size as missing; the rest say once, few, many or name a class of expanded clone.

- TRBJ2-1 TRBV2 few CASTRNPEQFF TGTGCCAGCACTAGGAATCCTGAGCAGTTCTTC
TRBD2 TRBJ2-7 TRBV4-1 few CASSQEGLAGNSYEQYF TGCGCCAGCAGCCAAGAAGGACTAGCGGGAAACTCCTACGAGCAGTACTTC
TRBD1 TRBJ1-6 TRBV10-1 many CASSPGQANSPLHF TGCGCCAGCAGCCCGGGACAGGCTAATTCACCCCTCCACTTT
- TRBJ2-5 TRBV6-1 many CASSAGPRSQETQYF TGTGCCAGCAGTGCAGGACCTAGGTCACAGGAGACCCAGTACTTC
TRBD2 TRBJ2-1 TRBV5-1 few CASSLAAAGGPHNEQFF TGCGCCAGCAGCTTGGCCGCAGCGGGAGGGCCCCACAATGAGCAGTTCTTC
- TRBJ1-1 TRBV29-1 - CSVENSNPEAFF TGCAGCGTTGAAAACAGCAACCCTGAAGCTTTCTTT
- TRBJ1-1 TRBV5-1 many CASSLDGRATEEAFF TGCGCCAGCAGCTTGGACGGCCGGGCTACGGAGGAAGCTTTCTTT
TRBD2 TRBJ2-3 TRBV6-1 few CASSALGLAASTDTQYF TGTGCCAGCAGTGCCCTGGGACTAGCGGCTAGCACAGATACGCAGTATTTT
TRBD1 TRBJ1-2 TRBV19 - CASILTGAVPYGYTF TGTGCCAGTATCCTCACAGGGGCCGTCCCCTATGGCTACACCTTC
TRBD2 TRBJ2-1 TRBV11-3 - CASSQVWTSGGNEQFF TGTGCCAGCAGCCAAGTATGGACTAGCGGGGGTAATGAGCAGTTCTTC
TRBD2 TRBJ2-3 TRBV19 - CASSPRLAGGDTQYF TGTGCCAGTAGTCCAAGACTAGCGGGAGGAGATACGCAGTATTTT
- TRBJ2-3 TRBV12-3/TRBV12-4 few CASLESPSTDTQYF TGTGCCTCCCTCGAGAGTCCTAGCACAGATACGCAGTATTTT
TRBD1 TRBJ2-2 TRBV27 - CASSLDLGTGLPGELFF TGTGCCAGCAGTCTCGACTTGGGGACAGGGTTACCGGGGGAGCTGTTTTTT
TRBD1 TRBJ1-2 TRBV12-3/TRBV12-4 few CASSLVQGGLHLSYTF TGTGCCAGCAGTTTAGTTCAGGGGGGCCTCCATCTGAGCTACACCTTC
- TRBJ2-7 TRBV5-1 many CASSLGQFTYEQYF TGCGCCAGCAGCTTGGGGCAGTTCACCTACGAGCAGTACTTC
TRBD2 TRBJ2-2 TRBV19 - CASSSRLAANTGELFF TGTGCCAGTAGTTCCCGACTAGCGGCGAACACCGGGGAGCTGTTTTTT
- TRBJ1-1 TRBV5-1 few CASSLDPGNTEAFF TGCGCCAGCAGCTTAGACCCCGGGAACACTGAAGCTTTCTTT
- TRBJ2-2 TRBV5-1 - CASSTDWRNTGELFF TGCGCCAGCAGCACCGACTGGCGGAACACCGGGGAGCTGTTTTTT
- TRBJ1-1 TRBV28 many CASTLSSGVTEAFF TGTGCCAGCACCTTAAGTTCTGGAGTCACTGAAGCTTTCTTT
- TRBJ2-2 TRBV2 many CASSEGTTNTGELFF TGTGCCAGCAGTGAGGGCACTACGAACACCGGGGAGCTGTTTTTT
TRBD2 TRBJ2-7 TRBV12-3/TRBV12-4 many CASSLRASGSLSYEQYF TGTGCCAGCAGTTTAAGGGCTAGCGGGAGTCTCTCCTACGAGCAGTACTTC
- TRBJ2-1 TRBV2 many CASSDTGLPSSYNKQFF TGTGCCAGCAGTGACACGGGCCTTCCGAGCTCCTACAATAAGCAGTTCTTC
- TRBJ1-1 TRBV7-2 many CASSLYENTEAFF TGTGCCAGCAGCTTGTATGAGAACACTGAAGCTTTCTTT
TRBD1 TRBJ1-4 TRBV30 - CAWSVLGQSGEKLFF TGTGCCTGGAGTGTACTGGGACAGAGCGGTGAAAAACTGTTTTTT
- TRBJ1-3 TRBV4-2 - CASSQVDNSGNTIYF TGTGCCAGCAGCCAAGTAGACAACTCTGGAAACACCATATATTTT
TRBD1 TRBJ2-3 TRBV5-6 many CASSLAPGQGADTQYF TGTGCCAGCAGCTTAGCGCCGGGACAGGGGGCAGATACGCAGTATTTT
- TRBJ2-2 TRBV27 - CASSLFGRANTGELFF TGTGCCAGCAGTTTATTCGGGCGGGCAAACACCGGGGAGCTGTTTTTT
- TRBJ2-7 TRBV5-1 many CASSLGFAGQVYEQYF TGCGCCAGCAGCTTGGGTTTCGCGGGACAAGTGTACGAGCAGTACTTC
TRBD1 TRBJ1-1 TRBV29-1 - CSVTGTGGRNAEAFF TGCAGCGTTACCGGGACAGGGGGTAGGAACGCTGAAGCTTTCTTT
- TRBJ2-2 TRBV27 - CASSYNSGTRNTGELFF TGTGCCAGCAGTTACAACTCCGGGACAAGGAACACCGGGGAGCTGTTTTTT
TRBD1 TRBJ2-1 TRBV20-1 few CSADPGTGIYNEQFF TGCAGTGCTGATCCCGGGACAGGGATCTACAATGAGCAGTTCTTC
- TRBJ1-1 TRBV6-2/TRBV6-3 many CASSYSGFGTATQVNTEAFF TGTGCCAGCAGTTACTCAGGGTTTGGGACTGCTACACAGGTCAACACTGAAGCTTTCTTT
- TRBJ1-1 TRBV11-2 many CASSLEARGNTEAFF TGTGCCAGCAGCTTAGAAGCGAGAGGGAACACTGAAGCTTTCTTT
- TRBJ2-4 TRBV13 - CASSLAGVGNIQYF TGTGCCAGCAGCTTAGCGGGAGTCGGGAACATTCAGTACTTC
- TRBJ2-3 TRBV6-9 - CASSYSVGGTDTQYF TGTGCCAGCAGTTATAGCGTCGGAGGCACAGATACGCAGTATTTT
TRBD2 TRBJ2-1 TRBV7-9 many CASSLTSGITNEQFF TGTGCCAGCAGCCTGACTAGCGGGATTACAAATGAGCAGTTCTTC
- TRBJ1-1 TRBV12-3/TRBV12-4 many CASREDRNTEAFF TGTGCCAGCAGGGAGGACAGGAACACTGAAGCTTTCTTT
- TRBJ2-5 TRBV2 - CASRRTVAETQYF TGTGCCAGCAGAAGGACAGTCGCTGAGACCCAGTACTTC
TRBD1 TRBJ2-1 TRBV11-2 many CASSPLQGANYNEQFF TGTGCCAGCAGCCCGCTACAGGGGGCTAACTACAATGAGCAGTTCTTC
- TRBJ1-2 TRBV7-2 many CASSSSGDLYGYTF TGTGCCAGCAGCTCGTCAGGGGATCTCTATGGCTACACCTTC
- TRBJ2-7 TRBV4-3 - CASSQLGQSSYEQYF TGCGCCAGCAGCCAATTAGGGCAGAGCTCCTACGAGCAGTACTTC
TRBD2 TRBJ2-2 TRBV19 many CASSRGLAGGLNTGELFF TGTGCCAGTAGTAGGGGACTAGCGGGAGGACTTAACACCGGGGAGCTGTTTTTT